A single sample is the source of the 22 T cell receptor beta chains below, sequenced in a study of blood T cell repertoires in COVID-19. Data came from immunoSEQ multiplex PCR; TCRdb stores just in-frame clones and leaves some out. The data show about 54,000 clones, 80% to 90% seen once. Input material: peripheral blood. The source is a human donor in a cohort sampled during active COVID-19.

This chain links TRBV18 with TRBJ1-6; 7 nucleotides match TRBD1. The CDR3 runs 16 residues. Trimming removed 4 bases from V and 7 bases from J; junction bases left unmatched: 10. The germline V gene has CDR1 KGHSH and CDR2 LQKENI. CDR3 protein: CASSLNRGGHNSPLHF. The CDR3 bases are TGTGCCAGCTCACTAAACAGGGGAGGACACAATTCACCCCTCCACTTT.

CDR3 residues: CASSVPGHRNQPQHF. The CDR3 DNA is TGTGCCAGCAGCGTACCGGGACACCGCAATCAGCCCCAGCATTTT. The chain links TRBV5-8 to TRBJ1-5, with D perhaps matching TRBD1 (6 bases). This CDR3 is 15 amino acids long. Trimming pared 4 bases from V and 2 bases from J, leaving 13 bases between. Germline assignment: CDR1 SGHTS and CDR2 YDEGEE.

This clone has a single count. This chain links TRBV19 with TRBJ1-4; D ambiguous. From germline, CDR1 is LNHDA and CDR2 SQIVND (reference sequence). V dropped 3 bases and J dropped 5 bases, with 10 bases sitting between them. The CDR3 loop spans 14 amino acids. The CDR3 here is CASSIYGRNEKLFF. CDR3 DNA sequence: TGTGCCAGTAGTATCTACGGCAGGAATGAAAAACTGTTTTTT.

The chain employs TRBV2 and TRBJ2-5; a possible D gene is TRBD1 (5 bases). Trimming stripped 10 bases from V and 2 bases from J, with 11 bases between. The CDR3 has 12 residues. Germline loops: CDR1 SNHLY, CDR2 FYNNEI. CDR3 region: CAKRQLQETQYF. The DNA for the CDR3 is TGTGCCAAGCGACAGCTACAAGAGACCCAGTACTTC. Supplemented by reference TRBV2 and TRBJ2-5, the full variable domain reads EPEVTQTPSHQVTQMGQEVILRCVPISNHLYFYWYRQILGQKVEFLVSFYNNEISEKSEIFDDQFSVERPDGSNFTLKIRSTKLEDSAMYFCAKRQLQETQYFGPGTRLLVL.

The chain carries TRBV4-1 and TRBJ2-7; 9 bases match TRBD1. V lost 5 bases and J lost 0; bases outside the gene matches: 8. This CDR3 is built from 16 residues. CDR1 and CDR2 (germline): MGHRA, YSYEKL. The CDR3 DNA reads TGCGCCAGCAGCACCGGACAGGGGCCCCCCTCCTACGAGCAGTACTTC. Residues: CASSTGQGPPSYEQYF.

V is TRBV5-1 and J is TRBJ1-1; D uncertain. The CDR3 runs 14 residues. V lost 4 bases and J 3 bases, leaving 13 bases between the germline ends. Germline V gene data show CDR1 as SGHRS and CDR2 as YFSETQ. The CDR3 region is CASSPESRDTEAFF. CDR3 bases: TGCGCCAGCAGCCCGGAGTCGCGGGACACTGAAGCTTTCTTT.

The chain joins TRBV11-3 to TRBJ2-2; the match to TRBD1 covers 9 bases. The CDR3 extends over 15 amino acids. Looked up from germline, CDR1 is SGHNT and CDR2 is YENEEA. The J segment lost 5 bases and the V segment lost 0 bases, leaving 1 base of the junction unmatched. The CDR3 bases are TGTGCCAGCAGCTTAGAAGGGACAGGGACCGGGGAGCTGTTTTTT. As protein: CASSLEGTGTGELFF.

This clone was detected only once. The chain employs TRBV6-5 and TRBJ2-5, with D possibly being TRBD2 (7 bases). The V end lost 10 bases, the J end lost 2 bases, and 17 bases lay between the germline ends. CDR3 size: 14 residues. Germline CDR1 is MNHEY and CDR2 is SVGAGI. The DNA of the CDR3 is TGTGCCACCCGGTCGGGGGGCGGACAAGAGACCCAGTACTTC. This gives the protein CATRSGGGQETQYF.

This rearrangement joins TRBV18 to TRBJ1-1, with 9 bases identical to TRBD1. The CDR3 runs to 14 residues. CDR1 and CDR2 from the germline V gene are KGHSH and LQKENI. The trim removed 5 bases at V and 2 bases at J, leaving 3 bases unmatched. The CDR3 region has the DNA TGTGCCAGCTCAGTACAGGGGGCTAACACTGAAGCTTTCTTT. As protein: CASSVQGANTEAFF.

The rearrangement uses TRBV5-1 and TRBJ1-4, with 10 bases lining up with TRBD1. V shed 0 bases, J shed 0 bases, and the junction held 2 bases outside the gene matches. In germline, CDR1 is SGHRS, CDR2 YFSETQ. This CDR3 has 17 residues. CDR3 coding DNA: TGCGCCAGCAGCTTGGAGGGACAGGGGTCAACTAATGAAAAACTGTTTTTT. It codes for CASSLEGQGSTNEKLFF.

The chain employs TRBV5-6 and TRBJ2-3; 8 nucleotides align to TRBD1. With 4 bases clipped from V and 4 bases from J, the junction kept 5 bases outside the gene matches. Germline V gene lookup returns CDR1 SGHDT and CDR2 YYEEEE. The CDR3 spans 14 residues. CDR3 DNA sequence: TGTGCCAGCAGCGCGGACAGGGAGGCAGATACGCAGTATTTT. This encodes CASSADREADTQYF.

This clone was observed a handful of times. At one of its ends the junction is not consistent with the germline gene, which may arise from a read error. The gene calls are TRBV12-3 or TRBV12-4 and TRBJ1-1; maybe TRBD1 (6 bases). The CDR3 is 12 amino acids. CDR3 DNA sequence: TGTGCCAGCACTGTGGGGGGGCGGCCGCTTCGATTT. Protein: CASTVGGRPLRF.

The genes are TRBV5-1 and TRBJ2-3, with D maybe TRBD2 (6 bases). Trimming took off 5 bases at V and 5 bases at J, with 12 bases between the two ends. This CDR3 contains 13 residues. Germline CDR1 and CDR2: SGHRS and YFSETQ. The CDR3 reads CASSSPGGDTQYF. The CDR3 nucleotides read TGCGCCAGCAGTTCTCCCGGGGGAGATACGCAGTATTTT.

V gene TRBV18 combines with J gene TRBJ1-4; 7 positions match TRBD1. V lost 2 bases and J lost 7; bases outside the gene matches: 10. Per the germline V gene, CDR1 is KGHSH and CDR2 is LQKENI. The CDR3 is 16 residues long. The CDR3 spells CASSPTLTGDGEKLFF. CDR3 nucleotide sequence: TGTGCCAGCTCACCAACTCTTACAGGGGATGGTGAAAAACTGTTTTTT.

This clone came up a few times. CDR3 nucleotide sequence: TGTGCCGGCCTCCTGGCCGGGGAGCTGTTTTTT. Amino acids: CAGLLAGELFF. The chain uses TRBV19 and TRBJ2-2; no definite D call. This CDR3 is built from 11 residues. The V gene lost 11 bases and the J gene lost 6 bases, with 10 bases spanning the gap. From germline, CDR1 is LNHDA and CDR2 SQIVND (reference sequence).

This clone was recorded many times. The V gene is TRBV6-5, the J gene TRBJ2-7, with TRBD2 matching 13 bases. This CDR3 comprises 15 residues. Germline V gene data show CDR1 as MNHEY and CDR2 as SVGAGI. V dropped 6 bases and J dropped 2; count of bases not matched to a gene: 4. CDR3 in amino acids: CASSRGLAGAYEQYF. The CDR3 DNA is TGTGCCAGCAGCCGCGGACTAGCGGGAGCCTACGAGCAGTACTTC.

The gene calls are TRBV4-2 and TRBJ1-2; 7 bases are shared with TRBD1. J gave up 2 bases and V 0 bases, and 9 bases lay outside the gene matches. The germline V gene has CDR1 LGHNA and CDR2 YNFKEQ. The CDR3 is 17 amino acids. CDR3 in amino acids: CASSQDAPGTANYGYTF. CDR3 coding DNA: TGTGCCAGCAGCCAAGACGCCCCAGGGACAGCCAACTATGGCTACACCTTC.

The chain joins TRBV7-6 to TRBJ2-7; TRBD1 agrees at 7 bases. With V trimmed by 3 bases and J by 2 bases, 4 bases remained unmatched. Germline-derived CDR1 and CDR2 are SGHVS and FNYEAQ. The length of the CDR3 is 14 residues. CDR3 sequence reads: CASSLGQPPYEQYF. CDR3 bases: TGTGCCAGCAGCTTGGGACAGCCCCCCTACGAGCAGTACTTC.

The CDR3 sequence is CASSLVLQGSYEQYF. In DNA form, the CDR3 reads TGTGCCAGCAGCTTAGTCCTCCAGGGTTCCTACGAGCAGTACTTC. This rearrangement joins TRBV7-8 to TRBJ2-7; D may be TRBD1 (5 bases). The ends were cut back, 1 base at V and 1 base at J, with 11 bases in the middle. CDR1 SGHVS and CDR2 FQNEAQ come from the germline V gene. This CDR3 region has 15 residues.

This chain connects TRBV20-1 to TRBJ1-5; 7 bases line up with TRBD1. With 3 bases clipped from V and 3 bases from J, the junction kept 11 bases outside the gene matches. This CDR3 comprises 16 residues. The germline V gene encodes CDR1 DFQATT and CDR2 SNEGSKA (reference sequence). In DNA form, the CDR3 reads TGCAGTGCTAGTAACAGGAGGAGGGGGCCCAATCAGCCCCAGCATTTT. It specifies CSASNRRRGPNQPQHF.

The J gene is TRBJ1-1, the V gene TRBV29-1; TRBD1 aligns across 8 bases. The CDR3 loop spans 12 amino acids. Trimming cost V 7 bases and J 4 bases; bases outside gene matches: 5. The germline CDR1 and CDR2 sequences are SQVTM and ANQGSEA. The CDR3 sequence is CSGGQGFTEAFF. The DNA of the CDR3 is TGCAGCGGCGGACAGGGTTTCACTGAAGCTTTCTTT.

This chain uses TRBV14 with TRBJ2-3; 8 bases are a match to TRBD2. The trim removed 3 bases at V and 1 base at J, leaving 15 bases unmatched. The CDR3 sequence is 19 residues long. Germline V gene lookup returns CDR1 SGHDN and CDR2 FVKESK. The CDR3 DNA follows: TGTGCCAGCAGCCATCCCCCGGGACTAGATTTTGTCGGCACAGATACGCAGTATTTT. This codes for CASSHPPGLDFVGTDTQYF. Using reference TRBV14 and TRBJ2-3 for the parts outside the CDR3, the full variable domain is EAGVTQFPSHSVIEKGQTVTLRCDPISGHDNLYWYRRVMGKEIKFLLHFVKESKQDESGMPNNRFLAERTGGTYSTLKVQPAELEDSGVYFCASSHPPGLDFVGTDTQYFGPGTRLTVL.